Listed below are T cell receptor beta chains from one sample, sequenced in a study of blood T cell repertoires in COVID-19. The repertoire was sequenced with immunoSEQ multiplex PCR; TCRdb's copy has only in-frame clones and lacks some. Of around 20,000 clones in the sample, 82% are singletons; the top ten hold roughly 5.5%. Sequenced input: peripheral blood. These receptors originate from a human donor in a cohort sampled during active COVID-19. CDR3s include the opening cysteine and the closing phenylalanine or tryptophan. D genes are given only for firm matches. Size is stated for part of the rows, as once, few or many counts, or as a class when the clone is expanded.

cdr3_nt: TGTGCCAGCAGCCAAGAGACAGGGGACTACGAGCAGTACTTC
cdr3_aa: CASSQETGDYEQYF
v_call: TRBV14
d_call: TRBD1
j_call: TRBJ2-7
clone_size: NA
cdr3_length: 14

cdr3_nt: TGTGCCAGCAGTTTTGAGGGAGCCGGGGCCAACGTCCTGACTTTC
cdr3_aa: CASSFEGAGANVLTF
v_call: TRBV6-2/TRBV6-3
d_call: NA
j_call: TRBJ2-6
clone_size: NA
cdr3_length: 15

cdr3_nt: TGCAGTGCAAGTGACAGCGGGAGCCCCTACAATGAGCAGTTCTTC
cdr3_aa: CSASDSGSPYNEQFF
v_call: TRBV20-1
d_call: TRBD2
j_call: TRBJ2-1
clone_size: once
cdr3_length: 15

cdr3_nt: TGTGCCAGCAGTCCCACTACAGGACAGATGTACGAGCAGTACTTC
cdr3_aa: CASSPTTGQMYEQYF
v_call: TRBV6-5
d_call: NA
j_call: TRBJ2-7
clone_size: NA
cdr3_length: 15

cdr3_nt: TGTGCCAGCAGTTTCGCCGGAGATAACTATGGCTACACCTTC
cdr3_aa: CASSFAGDNYGYTF
v_call: TRBV28
d_call: NA
j_call: TRBJ1-2
clone_size: NA
cdr3_length: 14

cdr3_nt: TGTGCCAGCAGCCGGGGGGGTGGCCCAGATACGCAGTATTTT
cdr3_aa: CASSRGGGPDTQYF
v_call: TRBV7-3
d_call: TRBD2
j_call: TRBJ2-3
clone_size: NA
cdr3_length: 14

cdr3_nt: TGTGCCAGCAGCTTTCAAGGCGGGTACTACGAGCAGTACTTC
cdr3_aa: CASSFQGGYYEQYF
v_call: TRBV7-2
d_call: NA
j_call: TRBJ2-7
clone_size: NA
cdr3_length: 14

cdr3_nt: TGTGCCAGCAGCCTGAACCGACCGGGACTAGCGGGAGATACGCAGTATTTT
cdr3_aa: CASSLNRPGLAGDTQYF
v_call: TRBV7-2
d_call: TRBD2
j_call: TRBJ2-3
clone_size: NA
cdr3_length: 17

cdr3_nt: TGTGCCAGCACCCAGGGGGACTCTGGGGCCAACGTCCTGACTTTC
cdr3_aa: CASTQGDSGANVLTF
v_call: TRBV6-5
d_call: TRBD1
j_call: TRBJ2-6
clone_size: NA
cdr3_length: 15

cdr3_nt: TGTGCCATCGCTTCAGGGACAGGGAAGAATCAGCCCCAGCATTTT
cdr3_aa: CAIASGTGKNQPQHF
v_call: TRBV10-3
d_call: TRBD1
j_call: TRBJ1-5
clone_size: NA
cdr3_length: 15

cdr3_nt: TGTGCCAGCAGTGAGGACAGCCACTACGAGCAGTACTTC
cdr3_aa: CASSEDSHYEQYF
v_call: TRBV6-1
d_call: NA
j_call: TRBJ2-7
clone_size: NA
cdr3_length: 13

cdr3_nt: TGTGCCAGCAGCTTAAGCGGCTCCTACAATGAGCAGTTCTTC
cdr3_aa: CASSLSGSYNEQFF
v_call: TRBV7-3
d_call: NA
j_call: TRBJ2-1
clone_size: NA
cdr3_length: 14

cdr3_nt: TGTGCCACCAGAATCCCGGCAGGGGTTTTGTTTTTT
cdr3_aa: CATRIPAGVLFF
v_call: TRBV15
d_call: NA
j_call: TRBJ1-4
clone_size: NA
cdr3_length: 12

cdr3_nt: TGCAGCGTTGAAGAGGAGACCTACGAGCAGTACTTC
cdr3_aa: CSVEEETYEQYF
v_call: TRBV29-1
d_call: NA
j_call: TRBJ2-7
clone_size: NA
cdr3_length: 12

cdr3_nt: TGTGCCAGCAGCGCGCAGGGGGTATCCTACAATGAGCAGTTCTTC
cdr3_aa: CASSAQGVSYNEQFF
v_call: TRBV6-4
d_call: TRBD1
j_call: TRBJ2-1
clone_size: NA
cdr3_length: 15

cdr3_nt: TGCGCCAGCAGCTTATCAGGGGCGCAGGGGGCCAACGTCCTGACTTTC
cdr3_aa: CASSLSGAQGANVLTF
v_call: TRBV5-1
d_call: NA
j_call: TRBJ2-6
clone_size: NA
cdr3_length: 16

cdr3_nt: TGTGCCAGCAGTGAAGAACCCCGAGGAAGGGAGCTGTTTTTT
cdr3_aa: CASSEEPRGRELFF
v_call: TRBV6-1
d_call: NA
j_call: TRBJ2-2
clone_size: NA
cdr3_length: 14

cdr3_nt: TGTGCCAGCAGCTCCTACAGGGTAGGGAGTGATACTGAAGCTTTCTTT
cdr3_aa: CASSSYRVGSDTEAFF
v_call: TRBV7-9
d_call: NA
j_call: TRBJ1-1
clone_size: NA
cdr3_length: 16

cdr3_nt: TGCGCCAGCAGCCAAGAAGTACAGGGTGCCTACAATGAGCAGTTCTTC
cdr3_aa: CASSQEVQGAYNEQFF
v_call: TRBV4-3
d_call: NA
j_call: TRBJ2-1
clone_size: few
cdr3_length: 16

cdr3_nt: TGTGCCAGCAGTCAGACTAGCGGGGTTCCCTACGAGCAGTACTTC
cdr3_aa: CASSQTSGVPYEQYF
v_call: TRBV28
d_call: TRBD2
j_call: TRBJ2-7
clone_size: NA
cdr3_length: 15

cdr3_nt: TGTGCCAGCAGTGGGACTAGCGGCACAGATACGCAGTATTTT
cdr3_aa: CASSGTSGTDTQYF
v_call: TRBV6-4
d_call: TRBD2
j_call: TRBJ2-3
clone_size: once
cdr3_length: 14

cdr3_nt: TGTGCCAGCTCGACTAGCGGGAGGTTTTACGAGCAGTACTTC
cdr3_aa: CASSTSGRFYEQYF
v_call: TRBV6-6
d_call: TRBD2
j_call: TRBJ2-7
clone_size: few
cdr3_length: 14

cdr3_nt: TGTGCCAGCAGTTTGTTGACTGGAAACCAAGAGACCCAGTACTTC
cdr3_aa: CASSLLTGNQETQYF
v_call: TRBV28
d_call: NA
j_call: TRBJ2-5
clone_size: NA
cdr3_length: 15

cdr3_nt: TGTGCCAGCAGTCCATTACTAGCGGGGTACAATGAGCAGTTCTTC
cdr3_aa: CASSPLLAGYNEQFF
v_call: TRBV6-2/TRBV6-3
d_call: TRBD2
j_call: TRBJ2-1
clone_size: NA
cdr3_length: 15

cdr3_nt: TGCGCCAGCAGCTGGGCCGGGACTAGCGATGAGCAGTTCTTC
cdr3_aa: CASSWAGTSDEQFF
v_call: TRBV5-1
d_call: TRBD2
j_call: TRBJ2-1
clone_size: NA
cdr3_length: 14

cdr3_nt: TGTGCCAGCAGCTCGGGAGTTGCGGAGACCCAGTACTTC
cdr3_aa: CASSSGVAETQYF
v_call: TRBV7-3
d_call: NA
j_call: TRBJ2-5
clone_size: NA
cdr3_length: 13

cdr3_nt: TGTGCCAGCAGCCGTAGCGGGAACAATGAGCAGTTCTTC
cdr3_aa: CASSRSGNNEQFF
v_call: TRBV28
d_call: TRBD2
j_call: TRBJ2-1
clone_size: NA
cdr3_length: 13

cdr3_nt: TGTGCCAGCAGCATGGACAGGGGGCATGGCTACACCTTC
cdr3_aa: CASSMDRGHGYTF
v_call: TRBV6-5
d_call: TRBD1
j_call: TRBJ1-2
clone_size: NA
cdr3_length: 13

cdr3_nt: TGTGCCAGCAGTGCGGCCAGCGCCGAAGATACGCAGTATTTT
cdr3_aa: CASSAASAEDTQYF
v_call: TRBV6-4
d_call: NA
j_call: TRBJ2-3
clone_size: NA
cdr3_length: 14

cdr3_nt: TGTGCCAGCAGCAAACAGGGACTAGCGGGAGATGAGGACACCGGGGAGCTGTTTTTT
cdr3_aa: CASSKQGLAGDEDTGELFF
v_call: TRBV21-1
d_call: NA
j_call: TRBJ2-2
clone_size: NA
cdr3_length: 19

cdr3_nt: TGTGCCAGCAGTGCTAAGTCTAGGCTCAACGAGCAGTACTTC
cdr3_aa: CASSAKSRLNEQYF
v_call: TRBV2
d_call: NA
j_call: TRBJ2-7
clone_size: NA
cdr3_length: 14

cdr3_nt: TGTGCCAGCAGTCCATTCCAGGGGGCAAACACCGGGGAGCTGTTTTTT
cdr3_aa: CASSPFQGANTGELFF
v_call: TRBV6-6
d_call: TRBD1
j_call: TRBJ2-2
clone_size: few
cdr3_length: 16

cdr3_nt: TGTGCCAGCAGCTTAACTGGGGCCAGGGTAAACTATGGCTACACCTTC
cdr3_aa: CASSLTGARVNYGYTF
v_call: TRBV7-2
d_call: NA
j_call: TRBJ1-2
clone_size: NA
cdr3_length: 16

cdr3_nt: TGTGCCAGCAGTGTTACAGGGGGCGCGGGGGCCAACGTCCTGACTTTC
cdr3_aa: CASSVTGGAGANVLTF
v_call: TRBV6-1
d_call: TRBD1
j_call: TRBJ2-6
clone_size: medium-sized
cdr3_length: 16

cdr3_nt: TGTGCCAGCAGTTCCCTAGCGGGTGTGAGGGGAGAGACCCAGTACTTC
cdr3_aa: CASSSLAGVRGETQYF
v_call: TRBV6-5
d_call: TRBD2
j_call: TRBJ2-5
clone_size: few
cdr3_length: 16

cdr3_nt: TGCGCCAGCAGTCAACCTACAGGGCTTAATTCACCCCTCCACTTT
cdr3_aa: CASSQPTGLNSPLHF
v_call: TRBV10-2
d_call: NA
j_call: TRBJ1-6
clone_size: NA
cdr3_length: 15

cdr3_nt: TGTGCCATCAGAGCAACCCTCTCGGGGGTGGTGGTCGTGCAGTACTTC
cdr3_aa: CAIRATLSGVVVVQYF
v_call: TRBV10-3
d_call: NA
j_call: TRBJ2-7
clone_size: NA
cdr3_length: 16

cdr3_nt: TGTGCCAGCAGTGGGACAGGGAACACAGATACGCAGTATTTT
cdr3_aa: CASSGTGNTDTQYF
v_call: TRBV6-4
d_call: TRBD1
j_call: TRBJ2-3
clone_size: few
cdr3_length: 14

cdr3_nt: TGTGCTAGCAGTTCAGGACGACTAGCGGGGGTTGGAGAGACCCAGTACTTC
cdr3_aa: CASSSGRLAGVGETQYF
v_call: TRBV7-7
d_call: TRBD2
j_call: TRBJ2-5
clone_size: NA
cdr3_length: 17

cdr3_nt: TGTGCCAGCAGTTTTCAACCTAGCGGGAGGGGGAATGAGCAGTTCTTC
cdr3_aa: CASSFQPSGRGNEQFF
v_call: TRBV6-5
d_call: TRBD2
j_call: TRBJ2-1
clone_size: once
cdr3_length: 16

cdr3_nt: TGTGCCAGCAGTTTTCGGGGGGCCGGGGAGCTGTTTTTT
cdr3_aa: CASSFRGAGELFF
v_call: TRBV12-3/TRBV12-4
d_call: TRBD2
j_call: TRBJ2-2
clone_size: NA
cdr3_length: 13

cdr3_nt: TGTGCCAGCAGTTACGACAGGGCCTCTGGAAACACCATATATTTT
cdr3_aa: CASSYDRASGNTIYF
v_call: TRBV6-6
d_call: TRBD1
j_call: TRBJ1-3
clone_size: few
cdr3_length: 15

cdr3_nt: TGTGCCACCAGTGGGCGAGGACAGGGGCACCCCACAGATACGCAGTATTTT
cdr3_aa: CATSGRGQGHPTDTQYF
v_call: TRBV24-1
d_call: TRBD1
j_call: TRBJ2-3
clone_size: NA
cdr3_length: 17

cdr3_nt: TGTGCCTGCGGACTGATCAATCAGCCCCAGCATTTT
cdr3_aa: CACGLINQPQHF
v_call: TRBV6-5
d_call: NA
j_call: TRBJ1-5
clone_size: NA
cdr3_length: 12

cdr3_nt: TGCAGTGCTAGTCTTCCTGGGGCCAACGTCCTGACTTTC
cdr3_aa: CSASLPGANVLTF
v_call: TRBV20-1
d_call: NA
j_call: TRBJ2-6
clone_size: once
cdr3_length: 13

cdr3_nt: TGTGCCACCAGTGATCCTAGCGGGAGGAAAATGGATGAGCAGTTCTTC
cdr3_aa: CATSDPSGRKMDEQFF
v_call: TRBV24-1
d_call: TRBD2
j_call: TRBJ2-1
clone_size: NA
cdr3_length: 16

cdr3_nt: TGTGCCAGCAGTGATGCTAGCGGGAGGCCCGCGTCGCAGTATTTT
cdr3_aa: CASSDASGRPASQYF
v_call: TRBV6-1
d_call: TRBD2
j_call: TRBJ2-3
clone_size: NA
cdr3_length: 15

cdr3_nt: TGTGCCAGCAGCTTGGCGGAGCGGGGCCAAGAGACCCAGTACTTC
cdr3_aa: CASSLAERGQETQYF
v_call: TRBV5-4
d_call: TRBD2
j_call: TRBJ2-5
clone_size: NA
cdr3_length: 15

cdr3_nt: TGTGCCAGCAGCCCCGACAGGGGGGTTTACAATGAGCAGTTCTTC
cdr3_aa: CASSPDRGVYNEQFF
v_call: TRBV11-3
d_call: TRBD1
j_call: TRBJ2-1
clone_size: NA
cdr3_length: 15

cdr3_nt: TGCAGCGTATCCTCTAGCGGGGTAGGGTACGAGCAGTACTTC
cdr3_aa: CSVSSSGVGYEQYF
v_call: TRBV29-1
d_call: TRBD2
j_call: TRBJ2-7
clone_size: NA
cdr3_length: 14

cdr3_nt: TGCGCCAGCAGCCCAGGCGCCCGGACGTCGGGAACCTTC
cdr3_aa: CASSPGARTSGTF
v_call: TRBV5-1
d_call: NA
j_call: TRBJ1-2
clone_size: once
cdr3_length: 13